The source of this TCR beta chain is a study of a mutant IDH1 vaccine in newly diagnosed glioma. Overall study context: Those enrolled had earlier been treated with radiotherapy, temozolomide, or both, mostly both. Broader study findings: Vaccine-induced immune responses were detected in around 92% of patients.

TCRdb's table, derived via immunoSEQ multiplex PCR, lists solely in-frame clones and lacks some. The sample comprises about 32,000 clones, almost 85% of which are singletons, and around 20% rests with the top ten. Note on this clone: What it binds is not known.

Time point described: baseline, week 1 (first vaccination visit). Treatment reported: pre-vaccination baseline after standard-of-care therapy. Donors harbored newly found WHO grade 3 or 4 IDH1-mutant, ATRX-lost astrocytomas. V lost 0 bases to trimming and J lost 4 bases; unmatched junction nucleotides: 7. Germline loops: CDR1 SQVTM, CDR2 ANQGSEA. The CDR3 consists of 15 residues. The TCR originated in a man in his thirties or forties with glioma. The source was PBMCs, collected from a glioma patient treated with radiotherapy, temozolomide or both. The chain links TRBV29-1 to TRBJ2-5, with 8 bases identical to TRBD2. The CDR3 protein is CSVEDRGGPGETQYF. CDR3 coding DNA: TGCAGCGTTGAAGATCGGGGGGGGCCAGGAGAGACCCAGTACTTC.